The rows below give T cell receptor beta chains drawn from one sample of a study of blood T cells in healthy people across ages. TCRdb re-called the 5' RACE reads with MiXCR, one entry per CDR3 protein. In the table there are roughly 1,700,000 distinct CDR3 sequences, under 30% of which are singletons. The sample comprised blood. The receptors shown here come from a woman aged 25 to 45 in good health. Both conserved end residues are part of each CDR3. Fields, in order: D gene, V gene, CDR3 protein. The D gene is left open where the match is weak.

D: -
V: TRBV12-3/TRBV12-4
CDR3: CASSLTPLGGDETQYF

D: -
V: TRBV7-9
CDR3: CASSRGLWGEQYF

D: TRBD1
V: TRBV27
CDR3: CASSWGTGYDYGYTF

D: -
V: TRBV18
CDR3: CASSPGSPETQYF

D: -
V: TRBV4-3
CDR3: CASSRGGGDTQYF

D: -
V: TRBV2
CDR3: CASSETGIPGEKLFF

D: -
V: TRBV30
CDR3: CAWRGPEEKLFF

D: TRBD1
V: TRBV12-3/TRBV12-4
CDR3: CAGSGDRGVNQPQHF

D: -
V: TRBV24-1
CDR3: CATSGTDSYEQYF

D: -
V: TRBV20-1
CDR3: CSARDLGGFPYSNQPQHF

D: -
V: TRBV6-5
CDR3: CASSYSRPSSQPQHF

D: TRBD1
V: TRBV7-9
CDR3: CASGDREGDNYGYTF

D: TRBD2
V: TRBV10-3
CDR3: CAISTLAGEDTQYF

D: TRBD2
V: TRBV12-3/TRBV12-4
CDR3: CASRPGLAGGDTQYF

D: -
V: TRBV28
CDR3: CASSLRLPLGYTF

D: -
V: TRBV29-1
CDR3: CSVEDPRADLNYGHTF

D: -
V: TRBV29-1
CDR3: CSVGLQNEKLFF

D: -
V: TRBV14
CDR3: CASSQSRLVFSTDTQYF

D: -
V: TRBV7-2
CDR3: CATPGGDSLQETQYF

D: -
V: TRBV20-1
CDR3: CSARDLFGGTDTQYF

D: TRBD2
V: TRBV4-3
CDR3: CASSQDIILREGQIRYNEQFF

D: -
V: TRBV5-6
CDR3: CASSDRESPDTQYF

D: -
V: TRBV5-1
CDR3: CASSPNGGPYGYTF

D: -
V: TRBV12-3/TRBV12-4
CDR3: CASRKGLTETQYF

D: -
V: TRBV3-1
CDR3: CASSQFGRTYEQYF

D: -
V: TRBV29-1
CDR3: CSVEDGAKNIQYF

D: -
V: TRBV7-9
CDR3: CASSFWAGPYGYTF

D: TRBD2
V: TRBV13
CDR3: CASSFLTSGFNEQFF

D: -
V: TRBV10-3
CDR3: CASQGRGNEKLFF

D: -
V: TRBV5-1
CDR3: CASSLRLDVYNEQFF

D: -
V: TRBV3-1
CDR3: CASSHKKTADYNSPLHF

D: TRBD2
V: TRBV7-2
CDR3: CASSLAPASGGEETQYF

D: TRBD2
V: TRBV9
CDR3: CASNGGGAVNEQFF